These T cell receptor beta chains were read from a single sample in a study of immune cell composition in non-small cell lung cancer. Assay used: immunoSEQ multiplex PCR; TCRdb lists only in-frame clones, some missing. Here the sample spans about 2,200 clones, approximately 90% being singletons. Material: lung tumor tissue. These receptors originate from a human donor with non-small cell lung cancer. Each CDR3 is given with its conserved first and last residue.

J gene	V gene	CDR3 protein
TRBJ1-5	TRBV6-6	CASFSGQGSNQPQHF
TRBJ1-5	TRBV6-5	CASRRQGSGQPQHF
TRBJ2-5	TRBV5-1	CASSWTSGRVLETQYF
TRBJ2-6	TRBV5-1	CASSAGSSGANVLTF
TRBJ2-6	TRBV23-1	CASSSFRPQQSRANVLTF
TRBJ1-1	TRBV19	CASSIVTQGNTEAFF
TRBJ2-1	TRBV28	CASRRDSSYNEQFF
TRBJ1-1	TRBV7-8	CASSLGTGGEAFF
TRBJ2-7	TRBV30	CAWSPDKSYEQYF
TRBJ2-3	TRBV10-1	CASSDHQTGNGADTQYF
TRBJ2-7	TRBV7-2	CASTPTDSPSYEQYF
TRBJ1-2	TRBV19	CASSPLLDRVGGYTF
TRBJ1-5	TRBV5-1	CASSLSGGVEPQHF
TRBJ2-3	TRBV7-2	CASSPLLAGGYTDTQYF
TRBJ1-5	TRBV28	CASSLTETGATW
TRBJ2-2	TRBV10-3	CAISRTPNTGELFF
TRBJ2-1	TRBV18	CASSPPGGNEQFF
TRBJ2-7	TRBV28	CASGGTAIYEQYF
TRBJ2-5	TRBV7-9	CASSFWTGLQETQYF
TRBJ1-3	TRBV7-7	CASSAGTALSGNTIYF
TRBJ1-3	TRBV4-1	CASSQVQVTQSGNTIYF
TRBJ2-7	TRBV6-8	CASSRDRGNYEQYF
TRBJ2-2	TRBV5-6	CASSLGTSMYTGELFF
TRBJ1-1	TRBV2	CASMRGQRNTEAFF
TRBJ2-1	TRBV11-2	CASSLLRSSYNEQFF
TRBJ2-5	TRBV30	CASGLEYF
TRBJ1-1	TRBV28	CASSFGGATEAFF
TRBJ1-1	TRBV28	CASRSQGAPNTEAFF
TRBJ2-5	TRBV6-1	CASSEGQGRQTQYF
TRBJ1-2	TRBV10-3	CATSNPGQGAYGYTF
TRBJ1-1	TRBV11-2	CASSPGKYEAFF
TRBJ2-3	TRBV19	CACTNGGLGTDTQYF
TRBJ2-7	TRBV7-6	CASSPSNPKSSGYF
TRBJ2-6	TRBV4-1	CASRLASGATGANVLTF
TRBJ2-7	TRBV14	CASSQDRGQGSYEQYF
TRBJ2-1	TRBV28	CASRKGLADNEQFF
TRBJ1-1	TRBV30	CAWRRLGNTEAFF
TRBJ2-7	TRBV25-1	CASSDPPGAGDYEQYF
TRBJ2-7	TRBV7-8	CASSWTGVHEQYF
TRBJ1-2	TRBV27	CASSLRQGGNYGYTF
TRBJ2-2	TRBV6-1	CASRRANLNTGELFF
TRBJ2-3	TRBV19	CASTPTGFRSADTQYF
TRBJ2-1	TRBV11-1	CASSSGELAGVASYNEQFF
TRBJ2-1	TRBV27	CATQLAGVGNEQFF
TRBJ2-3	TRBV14	CASSQEPQGRGTDTQYF
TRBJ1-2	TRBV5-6	CASSLDVQDTLYF
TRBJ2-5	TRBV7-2	CASSSGLAGAVTQYF
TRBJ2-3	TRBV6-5	CVTAGDTTDTQYF
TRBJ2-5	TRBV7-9	CASSQLTGFGETQYF
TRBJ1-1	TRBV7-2	CASSLGGRGMNTEAFF
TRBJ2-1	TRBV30	CAWRIAAGDEQFF
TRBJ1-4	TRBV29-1	CSVRTGEKLFF
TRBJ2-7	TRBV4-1	CASSQGFSLEYEQYF
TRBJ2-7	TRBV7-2	CASSLGPGGSYEQYF
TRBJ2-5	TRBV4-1	CASSRSDRVGETQYF
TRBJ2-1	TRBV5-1	CASSRTRVDYNEQFF
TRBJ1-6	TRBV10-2	CATSTGGVNSPLHF
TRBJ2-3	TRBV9	CASSLRTSEQADTQYF
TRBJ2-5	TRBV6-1	CASSGGTRGLAGEETQYF